The 14 T cell receptor beta chains below were found in one sample sequenced in a study of vaccination effects on CD4 cells after COVID-19. TCRdb's copy holds only in-frame clones and misses some; the assay was immunoSEQ multiplex PCR. This sample carries 65,000 to 95,000 clones, 77% of them seen once, and the ten largest clones take over 0.95%. CD4+ T cells specific for antigen were expanded with viral peptide pools by the ViraFEST assay before sequencing. Culturing for approximately 10 days preceded CD4+ T cell isolation. Participants received two doses of either the BNT162b2 or mRNA-1273 vaccine. These receptors' targets are unknown. Sequencing used CD4+ T cells from PBMCs cultured with HCoV-OC43 spike peptides, obtained after COVID-19 vaccination. Subset given: HCoV-OC43 spike overlapping peptide pool stimulation. The origin of the receptors is a human donor who received a COVID-19 vaccine.

CDR3 coding DNA: TGTGCCAGCAGCGTAGCGATTCAAGCGACGAACACTGAAGCTTTCTTT. Protein product: CASSVAIQATNTEAFF. This sequence joins TRBV9 and TRBJ1-1; no definite D call. Trimming cost V 0 bases and J 1 base, with 13 bases left between them. This CDR3 comprises 16 residues. Germline-derived CDR1 and CDR2 are SGDLS and YYNGEE.

V and J are TRBV5-4 and TRBJ1-2, with D possibly TRBD1 on 6 matching bases. Germline loops: CDR1 SGHNT, CDR2 YYREEE (reference sequence). The CDR3 runs to 14 residues. V lost 2 bases and J 7 bases, leaving 15 bases between the germline ends. CDR3 nucleotides: TGTGCCAGCAGCTTTTTCACAGGGAGTCGTGGCTACACCTTC. Translation gives CASSFFTGSRGYTF.

V and J are TRBV6-5 and TRBJ1-2; TRBD1 is a possible D gene (5 bases). CDR3 length: 15 amino acids. Trimming took 0 bases from V and 7 from J, leaving 15 bases between them. Germline-derived CDR1 and CDR2 are MNHEY and SVGAGI. CDR3 in DNA: TGTGCCAGCAGTTACTCGAACAGGCACGCGGGTGGCTACACCTTC. As protein: CASSYSNRHAGGYTF.

This rearrangement joins TRBV6-2 or TRBV6-3 to TRBJ2-1; 7 bases fit TRBD2. Germline loops: CDR1 MNHEY, CDR2 SVGEGT. The CDR3 length is 15 residues. The junction had 6 bases not matched to a gene; V was cut back by 5 bases and J by 2 bases. The DNA for the CDR3 is TGTGCCAGCAGTGACCCCGGACTAGCCTACAATGAGCAGTTCTTC. Its protein is CASSDPGLAYNEQFF.

This sequence joins TRBV5-1 and TRBJ1-1; D may be TRBD1 (6 bases). The CDR3 is 15 amino acids. Trimming stripped 5 bases from V and 0 bases from J, with 14 bases between. CDR1 and CDR2 (germline): SGHRS, YFSETQ. CDR3 DNA sequence: TGCGCCAGCAGGCAGGGGACAAAAATGAACACTGAAGCTTTCTTT. Encoded protein: CASRQGTKMNTEAFF.

The rearrangement links TRBV10-3 to TRBJ1-5, with no clear D. Trimming shortened V by 4 bases and J by 3 bases, and 10 bases separated the two germline ends. The CDR3 has 14 residues. Germline V gene data show CDR1 as ENHRY and CDR2 as SYGVKD. For the CDR3, the DNA is TGTGCCATCAGTGGCGGCGGCCCCAATCAGCCCCAGCATTTT. It yields the protein CAISGGGPNQPQHF.

V is TRBV4-1 and J is TRBJ2-3, with a possible D match to TRBD1 (5 bases). Trimming pared 4 bases from V and 2 bases from J, leaving 22 bases between. The CDR3 has 18 amino acids. CDR1 and CDR2 (germline): MGHRA, YSYEKL. CDR3 DNA: TGCGCCAGCAGCCGATATGGAGCAGGGATTGGGCCCACAGATACGCAGTATTTT. Translation: CASSRYGAGIGPTDTQYF.

This chain joins TRBV5-1 and TRBJ1-4, with D unresolved. This CDR3 contains 14 residues. Germline loops: CDR1 SGHRS, CDR2 YFSETQ. Trimming left V 2 bases short and J 8 bases short, with 13 bases between. The CDR3 sequence: CASSLRGIWEKLFF. The CDR3 region has the DNA TGCGCCAGCAGCTTACGGGGAATCTGGGAAAAACTGTTTTTT.

This clone has a single count. The chain carries TRBV5-8 and TRBJ2-5, with D hard to call. The CDR3 runs 13 residues. V dropped 1 base and J dropped 2 bases, with 6 bases sitting between them. Germline V lookup: CDR1 SGHTS, CDR2 YDEGEE. The DNA of the CDR3 is TGTGCCAGCAGCTTGAGATCGCAAGAGACCCAGTACTTC. This sequence encodes CASSLRSQETQYF.

This clone was seen a single time. This chain links TRBV6-5 with TRBJ1-3; D gene uncertain. The germline V gene has CDR1 MNHEY and CDR2 SVGAGI. V was clipped by 7 bases and J by 0 bases, with 10 bases between them. The CDR3 sequence is 14 residues long. The CDR3 nucleotides are TGTGCCAGCATCAAATCAAGCTCTGGAAACACCATATATTTT. This sequence encodes CASIKSSSGNTIYF.

The chain has TRBV7-3 and TRBJ2-1; 7 bases fit TRBD2. This CDR3 spans 15 amino acids. Germline lookup yields CDR1 SGHTA and CDR2 FQGTGA. V was pared by 0 bases and J by 4 bases, with 3 bases of the junction left unmatched. This chain's CDR3 is CASSLTFGGYNEQFF. The CDR3, as DNA: TGTGCCAGCAGCTTAACGTTCGGGGGGTACAATGAGCAGTTCTTC.

This rearrangement joins TRBV9 to TRBJ2-3; 7 positions agree with TRBD2. Germline-derived CDR1 and CDR2 are SGDLS and YYNGEE. The V segment lost 0 bases and the J segment 2 bases; nucleotides outside the gene matches: 6. This CDR3 is 16 amino acids long. This chain's CDR3 is CASSVGVGGITDTQYF. For the CDR3, the DNA is TGTGCCAGCAGCGTAGGAGTGGGGGGGATCACAGATACGCAGTATTTT.

The chain has TRBV4-1 and TRBJ2-3; a weak D match, TRBD2 (7 bases). The CDR3 is made up of 16 amino acids. V was pared by 2 bases and J by 2 bases, with 14 bases between. Germline V CDR1 and CDR2: MGHRA, YSYEKL. The CDR3 loop reads CASSQPPGGTTDTQYF. The DNA of the CDR3 is TGCGCCAGCAGCCAACCCCCGGGGGGCACCACAGATACGCAGTATTTT.

The gene calls are TRBV6-6 and TRBJ2-5; 9 positions agree with TRBD1. CDR1 is MNHNY, CDR2 SVGAGI, per germline (reference sequence). After removal of 6 bases from V and 2 bases from J, the junction contained 4 bases not matched to a gene. The CDR3 consists of 14 residues. CDR3 residues: CASRRDRVQETQYF. The CDR3 bases are TGTGCCAGCAGACGGGACAGGGTTCAAGAGACCCAGTACTTC.